This TCR beta chain stems from a study of CD8+CD57+ T cells in acquired aplastic anemia. Study results and limitations: Both total CD4+ and CD8+ pools in patients were more diverse than CD8+CD57+ cells.

This clonotype showed up just a few times. The target antigen is unknown. Flow cytometry had shown expanded CD8+CD57+ cells in the patients chosen for sequencing. At the time of blood sampling, patients had not yet received any therapy. Genomic DNA was employed as the template in profiling TCR beta VDJ and CDR3. TCRdb redid the calling of the reads with MiXCR, one entry per CDR3 protein. The sample holds around 17,000 distinct CDR3 sequences, about 40% seen once. Sequencing was done on a sample of CD8+CD57+ T cells sorted from PBMCs. This sample's subset: bead-enriched CD8+CD57+ effector memory T cells from SAA patients. The TCR was taken from a human donor with aplastic anemia.

The CDR3 here is CATSRDPRESNEQFF. The CDR3 DNA reads TGTGCCACCAGCAGAGACCCTAGGGAGAGCAATGAGCAGTTCTTC. The V and J genes are TRBV15 and TRBJ2-1; a weak D match, TRBD2 (5 bases). V was trimmed by 0 bases and J by 6 bases, leaving 12 bases between them. The CDR3 loop spans 15 amino acids. Germline V gene data show CDR1 as LNHNV and CDR2 as YYDKDF (reference sequence).